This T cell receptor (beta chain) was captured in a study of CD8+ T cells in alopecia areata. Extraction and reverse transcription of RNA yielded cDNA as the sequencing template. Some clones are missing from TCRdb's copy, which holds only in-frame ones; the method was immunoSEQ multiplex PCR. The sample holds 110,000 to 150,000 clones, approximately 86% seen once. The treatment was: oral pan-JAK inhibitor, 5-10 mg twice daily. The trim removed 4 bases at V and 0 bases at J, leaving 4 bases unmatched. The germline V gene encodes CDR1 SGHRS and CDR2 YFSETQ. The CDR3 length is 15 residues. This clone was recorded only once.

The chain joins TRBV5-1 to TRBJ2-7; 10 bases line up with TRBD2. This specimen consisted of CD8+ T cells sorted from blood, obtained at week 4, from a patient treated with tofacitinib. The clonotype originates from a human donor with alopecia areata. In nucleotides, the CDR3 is TGCGCCAGCAGCCTCACTAGCGGGGTCTCCTACGAGCAGTACTTC. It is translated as CASSLTSGVSYEQYF.